Included here is one T cell receptor (beta chain) sequence, with context. Enrollees, about 18 to 95 years old, lived in 25 or so US areas. This specimen belongs to a study of blood T cell repertoires in COVID-19. Overall study context: Samples of COVID-19 (acute and convalescent) were obtained from the United States, Italy and Spain. T cells, B-cell-depleted T cells, or PBMCs supplied cDNA or gDNA.

Per the original methods: Using reference gene primer amplification, nucleated cell counts were estimated. Sequencing was performed with immunoSEQ multiplex PCR; in TCRdb, only in-frame clones are kept and a portion is missing. The DNA was the basis for D and trimming; V, J and clone size are from that table. This sample has some 320,000 clones; 90% occur once, and the top ten carry around 2.6%. This sequence was found in a man aged 55 to 69 who had recovered from COVID-19. The specimen was PBMCs or T cells enriched from blood (not recorded which).

Here the CDR3 reads CASSPHVLAGLIPEQFF. The CDR3 DNA follows: TGCGCCAGCAGCCCTCACGTTCTAGCGGGCCTTATCCCCGAGCAGTTCTTC. The rearrangement links TRBV4-1 to TRBJ2-1; 8 positions match TRBD2. With V trimmed by 4 bases and J by 10 bases, 18 bases remained unmatched. The CDR3 totals 17 residues. CDR1 and CDR2 (germline): MGHRA, YSYEKL.